Listed below are T cell receptor beta chains from one sample, sequenced in a study of T cells in Graves' hyperthyroidism and ophthalmopathy. MiXCR, run by TCRdb on the multiplex PCR reads, gives a single entry per CDR3 protein. The sample yields roughly 700,000 distinct CDR3 sequences, 17% seen once. Sequencing was carried out using blood. The receptors shown here come from a man aged 50-60 years with Graves' hyperthyroidism. CDR3s include the opening cysteine and the closing phenylalanine or tryptophan. The order of the fields is V gene, clone size, J gene, D gene, CDR3 length, CDR3 DNA, CDR3 protein. D genes are given only for firm matches. Size tells how often a clone was seen (once, few, many) or the class of an expanded clone, and some rows leave it out.

>TRBV20-1|NA|TRBJ2-7|NA|15
TGCAGTGCTAGAGATACAATAGCGGATACCTACGAGCAGTACTTC
CSARDTIADTYEQYF
>TRBV10-1|few|TRBJ2-1|TRBD1|14
TGCGCCAGCAGTGAGGAGACAGGGGGTAGAGAGCAGTTCTTC
CASSEETGGREQFF
>TRBV29-1|few|TRBJ2-2|TRBD2|15
TGCAGCGCCCTGGGAGGGAGGGCCGGCACCGGGGAGCTGTTTTTT
CSALGGRAGTGELFF
>TRBV7-2|many|TRBJ2-7|TRBD2|17
TGTGCCAGCAGCTTTATACTGACTAGCGGGAGCTCCTACGAGCAGTACTTC
CASSFILTSGSSYEQYF
>TRBV24-1|once|TRBJ1-4|NA|13
TGTGCCACCAGTGGTGAAGCTAATGAAAAACTGTTTTTT
CATSGEANEKLFF
>TRBV7-2|many|TRBJ2-2|NA|17
TGTGCCAGCAGCCCTCCTGTAGGGGGGAGTCGCACCGGGGAGCTGTTTTTT
CASSPPVGGSRTGELFF
>TRBV7-9|few|TRBJ2-1|TRBD1|13
TGTGCCAGCAGCTCACAGGGGGCCTGGGAGCAGTTCTTC
CASSSQGAWEQFF
>TRBV3-1|many|TRBJ2-5|TRBD1|16
TGTGCCAGCAGCCCGCGACAGGGGTTTATAGCGGAGACCCAGTACTTC
CASSPRQGFIAETQYF
>TRBV28|NA|TRBJ2-7|NA|13
TGTGCCAGCACTAATCTCAACTCCTACGAGCAGTACTTC
CASTNLNSYEQYF
>TRBV7-9|many|TRBJ2-1|TRBD2|14
TGTGCCAGCAGCTCAGCGGGATCCGACAATGAGCAGTTCTTC
CASSSAGSDNEQFF
>TRBV24-1|many|TRBJ2-5|TRBD2|15
TGTGCCACCAGTGACACCGGGACTAGTCAAGAGACCCAGTACTTC
CATSDTGTSQETQYF
>TRBV6-1|few|TRBJ1-2|TRBD1|13
TGTGCCAGCAGGATGCAGGGGGACTATGGCTACACCTTC
CASRMQGDYGYTF
>TRBV29-1|few|TRBJ1-1|NA|12
TGCAGCGCTGCAGGCGCAAGCACTGAAGCTTTCTTT
CSAAGASTEAFF
>TRBV7-2|many|TRBJ2-3|TRBD2|15
TGTGCCAGCAGCTTTGGACTAGCAGGCACAGATACGCAGTATTTT
CASSFGLAGTDTQYF
>TRBV11-2|many|TRBJ1-2|NA|14
TGTGCCAGCAGCCAGGGATCAGGGTCATATGGCTACACCTTC
CASSQGSGSYGYTF
>TRBV4-2|NA|TRBJ2-7|NA|15
TGTGCCAGCAGCCAAGACGGACGTTCTCAGTACGAGCAGTACTTC
CASSQDGRSQYEQYF
>TRBV19|few|TRBJ1-1|NA|14
TGTGCCAGTAGTTGGCGCAGGGGAAACACTGAAGCTTTCTTT
CASSWRRGNTEAFF
>TRBV11-2|many|TRBJ2-3|NA|14
TGTGCCAGCAGAGCAGGTAGATTCACAGATACGCAGTATTTT
CASRAGRFTDTQYF
>TRBV7-9|few|TRBJ2-7|TRBD1|16
TGTGCCAGCAGCGCCCTAACAGGGGGCGCGATCCACGAGCAGTACTTC
CASSALTGGAIHEQYF
>TRBV11-2|NA|TRBJ1-1|NA|13
TGTGCCAGCAGCTTAAAGGGTCAGCAGTTAGCTTTCTTT
CASSLKGQQLAFF
>TRBV11-2|many|TRBJ2-1|TRBD2|16
TGTGCCAGCAGCACTTTGACTAGCGGGTCGTACAATGAGCAGTTCTTC
CASSTLTSGSYNEQFF
>TRBV27|few|TRBJ2-7|NA|13
TGTGCCAGCAGTAGGCGAGATGCCTACGAGCAGTACTTC
CASSRRDAYEQYF
>TRBV10-3|NA|TRBJ1-2|NA|13
TGTGCCATCAGTGATGGGGGCTACTATGGCTACACCTTC
CAISDGGYYGYTF
>TRBV14|NA|TRBJ2-7|NA|15
TGTGCCAGCAGCCCCTGGCGGGACAGCTCCTACGAGCAGTACTTC
CASSPWRDSSYEQYF
>TRBV11-2|many|TRBJ1-4|NA|12
TGTGCCAGCACCGGCCGATCCGAAAAACTGTTTTTT
CASTGRSEKLFF
>TRBV7-9|few|TRBJ2-6|TRBD1|17
TGTGCCAGCAGCCTGGGGACAGGGGGGGCTGGGGCCAACGTCCTGACTTTC
CASSLGTGGAGANVLTF
>TRBV2|few|TRBJ1-3|NA|13
TGTGCCAGCGTCCGGGACGCTGGAAACACCATATATTTT
CASVRDAGNTIYF
>TRBV6-2/TRBV6-3|few|TRBJ1-2|TRBD1|17
TGTGCCAGCAGTCGAGAGGACAGGGGAAGGGAGATCTATGGCTACACCTTC
CASSREDRGREIYGYTF
>TRBV3-1|NA|TRBJ1-4|NA|18
TGTGCCAGCAGCCCCGGTGGATTTGTGCTCCGAATGAATGAAAAACTGTTTTTT
CASSPGGFVLRMNEKLFF